A selection of T cell receptor beta chains follows, all from one sample in a study of T-cell reconstitution after alpha-beta-depleted transplantation in children. TCRdb redid the calling of the PCR reads with MiXCR, one entry per CDR3 protein. There are 90,000 to 100,000 distinct CDR3 sequences in the sample; 20% to 30% occur only once, and about 21% lies in the top ten. The specimen comprised PBMCs, sampled before TCRalphabeta/CD19-depleted stem cell transplant. The receptor set was obtained from a boy between 2 and 10 years old with acute lymphoblastic leukemia, due to receive a stem cell transplant. The conserved cysteine and the conserved F or W are not part of the CDR3 here. The order of the fields is V gene, J gene, CDR3 protein.

v_call: TRBV5-1
j_call: TRBJ2-4
cdr3_aa: ASSLAPGVQNIQY

v_call: TRBV20-1
j_call: TRBJ1-5
cdr3_aa: SAYRESNQPQH

v_call: TRBV4-1
j_call: TRBJ2-7
cdr3_aa: ASSQDPVEAWYEQY

v_call: TRBV4-1
j_call: TRBJ2-7
cdr3_aa: ASSHGQGTGEQY

v_call: TRBV29-1
j_call: TRBJ2-4
cdr3_aa: SVEDLGGNIQY

v_call: TRBV5-1
j_call: TRBJ2-1
cdr3_aa: ASSSGPLSYNEQF

v_call: TRBV5-1
j_call: TRBJ1-2
cdr3_aa: ASSPSATGSSYGYT

v_call: TRBV20-1
j_call: TRBJ2-7
cdr3_aa: SAKSGSSGSYEQY

v_call: TRBV7-7
j_call: TRBJ2-6
cdr3_aa: ASSPGRTISGANVLT

v_call: TRBV4-1
j_call: TRBJ2-7
cdr3_aa: ASSQDFSSGGPAVEQY

v_call: TRBV7-2
j_call: TRBJ2-1
cdr3_aa: ASSLGTSRTNEQF

v_call: TRBV12-3/TRBV12-4
j_call: TRBJ2-5
cdr3_aa: ASSLMAGETQY

v_call: TRBV19
j_call: TRBJ2-4
cdr3_aa: ATGPGTKNIQY

v_call: TRBV29-1
j_call: TRBJ1-1
cdr3_aa: SVETGVNTEAF

v_call: TRBV20-1
j_call: TRBJ1-5
cdr3_aa: SAGETGGGNQPQH

v_call: TRBV6-5
j_call: TRBJ2-7
cdr3_aa: ASSYSTLAAYEQY

v_call: TRBV24-1
j_call: TRBJ2-5
cdr3_aa: ATTRGRETQY

v_call: TRBV12-3/TRBV12-4
j_call: TRBJ2-6
cdr3_aa: ASSRQGTGANVLT

v_call: TRBV14
j_call: TRBJ2-1
cdr3_aa: ASSHGAGNNEQF

v_call: TRBV7-2
j_call: TRBJ2-1
cdr3_aa: ASSATPSGLNEQF

v_call: TRBV7-2
j_call: TRBJ2-3
cdr3_aa: ASSISADTQY

v_call: TRBV29-1
j_call: TRBJ2-7
cdr3_aa: SVSPGQGLNEQY

v_call: TRBV20-1
j_call: TRBJ2-7
cdr3_aa: SAMTSGVYEQY

v_call: TRBV7-8
j_call: TRBJ2-7
cdr3_aa: ASSLAETREVPYEQY

v_call: TRBV5-1
j_call: TRBJ2-2
cdr3_aa: ASSPGTGDTGELF

v_call: TRBV12-5
j_call: TRBJ2-7
cdr3_aa: ASGLDERPQY

v_call: TRBV4-2
j_call: TRBJ2-3
cdr3_aa: ASSPWSLAGGTDTQY

v_call: TRBV5-1
j_call: TRBJ2-1
cdr3_aa: ASRGTTEYEQF

v_call: TRBV20-1
j_call: TRBJ2-1
cdr3_aa: SAAGTGSV

v_call: TRBV9
j_call: TRBJ2-6
cdr3_aa: ASSVSWVGANVLT

v_call: TRBV12-3/TRBV12-4
j_call: TRBJ2-7
cdr3_aa: ASSLYANLSYEQY

v_call: TRBV2
j_call: TRBJ2-1
cdr3_aa: ASSPTLTSGGAHEQF

v_call: TRBV28
j_call: TRBJ2-1
cdr3_aa: ASSLVTVAGGPRNEQF

v_call: TRBV5-1
j_call: TRBJ1-6
cdr3_aa: ASQDDSSYNSPLH

v_call: TRBV12-3/TRBV12-4
j_call: TRBJ2-5
cdr3_aa: ASSPSSGGLQETQY

v_call: TRBV7-8
j_call: TRBJ2-7
cdr3_aa: ASSATGNPYEQY

v_call: TRBV20-1
j_call: TRBJ1-1
cdr3_aa: SARLAGSGTEAF

v_call: TRBV20-1
j_call: TRBJ2-1
cdr3_aa: SASGGGNNNEQF

v_call: TRBV9
j_call: TRBJ2-1
cdr3_aa: ASSVATESGGRNYNEQF

v_call: TRBV6-1
j_call: TRBJ2-5
cdr3_aa: ASMRVRTAQETQY

v_call: TRBV10-2
j_call: TRBJ2-2
cdr3_aa: ASSESTRRGAV

v_call: TRBV3-1
j_call: TRBJ2-1
cdr3_aa: ASSQSGQGAYEQF